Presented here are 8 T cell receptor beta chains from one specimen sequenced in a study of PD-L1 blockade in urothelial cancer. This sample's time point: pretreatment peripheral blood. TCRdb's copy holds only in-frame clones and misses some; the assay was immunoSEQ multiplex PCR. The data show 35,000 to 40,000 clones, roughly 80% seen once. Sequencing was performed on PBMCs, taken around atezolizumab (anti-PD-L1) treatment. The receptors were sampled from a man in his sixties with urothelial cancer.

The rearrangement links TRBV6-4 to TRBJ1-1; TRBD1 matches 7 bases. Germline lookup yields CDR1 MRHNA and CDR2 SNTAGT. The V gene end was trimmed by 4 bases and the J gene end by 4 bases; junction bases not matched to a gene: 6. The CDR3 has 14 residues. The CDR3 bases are TGTGCCAGCAGTGCCCAGGGGGTGGGCACTGAAGCTTTCTTT. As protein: CASSAQGVGTEAFF.

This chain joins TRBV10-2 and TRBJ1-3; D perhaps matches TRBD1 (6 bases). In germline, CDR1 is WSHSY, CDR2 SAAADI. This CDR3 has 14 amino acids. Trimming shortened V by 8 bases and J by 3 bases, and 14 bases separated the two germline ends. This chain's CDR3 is CASGRGLDGNTIYF. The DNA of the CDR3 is TGCGCCAGCGGGCGGGGGCTCGATGGAAACACCATATATTTT.

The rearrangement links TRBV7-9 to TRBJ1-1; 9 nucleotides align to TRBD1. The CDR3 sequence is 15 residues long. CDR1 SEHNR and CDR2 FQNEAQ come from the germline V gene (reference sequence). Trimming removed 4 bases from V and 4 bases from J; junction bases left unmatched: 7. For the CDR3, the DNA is TGTGCCAGCAGCTCCGGGACAGGGTGGAGCACTGAAGCTTTCTTT. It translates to CASSSGTGWSTEAFF.

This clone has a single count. CDR3 amino acids: CASSERSRLILYEQYF. The CDR3 nucleotides read TGTGCCAGCAGTGAAAGGTCTAGGCTCATCCTCTACGAGCAGTACTTC. The gene calls are TRBV2 and TRBJ2-7, with D uncertain. Germline CDR1 SNHLY, CDR2 FYNNEI. There are 16 residues in the CDR3. V lost 2 bases and J lost 3, with 17 bases in between. The entire variable domain, with the rest obtained from reference TRBV2 and TRBJ2-7, is as follows: EPEVTQTPSHQVTQMGQEVILRCVPISNHLYFYWYRQILGQKVEFLVSFYNNEISEKSEIFDDQFSVERPDGSNFTLKIRSTKLEDSAMYFCASSERSRLILYEQYFGPGTRLTVT.

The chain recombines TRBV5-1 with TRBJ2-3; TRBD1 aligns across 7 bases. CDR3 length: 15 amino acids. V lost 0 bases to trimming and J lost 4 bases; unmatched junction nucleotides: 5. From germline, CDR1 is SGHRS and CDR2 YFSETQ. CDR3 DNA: TGCGCCAGCAGCTTGGAGGACAGGAGTGCAGATACGCAGTATTTT. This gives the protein CASSLEDRSADTQYF.

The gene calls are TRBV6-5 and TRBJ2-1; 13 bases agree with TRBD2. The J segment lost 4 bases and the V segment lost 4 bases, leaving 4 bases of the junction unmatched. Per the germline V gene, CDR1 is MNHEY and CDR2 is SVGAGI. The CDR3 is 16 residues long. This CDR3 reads CASSSGLAGVYNEQFF. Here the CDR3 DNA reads TGTGCCAGCAGTTCCGGACTAGCGGGGGTATACAATGAGCAGTTCTTC.

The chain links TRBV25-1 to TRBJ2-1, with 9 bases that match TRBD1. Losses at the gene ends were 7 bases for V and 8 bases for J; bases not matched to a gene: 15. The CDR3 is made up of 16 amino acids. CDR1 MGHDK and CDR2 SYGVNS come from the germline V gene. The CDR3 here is CASKTTDGQGPHEQFF. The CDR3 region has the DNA TGTGCCAGCAAGACGACGGACGGACAGGGGCCCCATGAGCAGTTCTTC.

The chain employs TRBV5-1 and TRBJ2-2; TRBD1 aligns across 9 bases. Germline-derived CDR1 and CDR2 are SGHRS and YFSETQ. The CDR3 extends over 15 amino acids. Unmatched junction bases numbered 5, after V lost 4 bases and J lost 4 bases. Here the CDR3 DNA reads TGCGCCAGCAGCCGGGACAGGGAGTCCACCGGGGAGCTGTTTTTT. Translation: CASSRDRESTGELFF. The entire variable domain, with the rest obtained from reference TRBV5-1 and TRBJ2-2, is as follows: KAGVTQTPRYLIKTRGQQVTLSCSPISGHRSVSWYQQTPGQGLQFLFEYFSETQRNKGNFPGRFSGRQFSNSRSEMNVSTLELGDSALYLCASSRDRESTGELFFGEGSRLTVL.